The clone carrying this TCR beta chain was seen many times. Its specificity is unknown. The authors prepared the TCRbeta library with unique molecular identifiers. Via MiXCR, TCRdb re-called the PCR reads, giving one row per CDR3 protein. The sample holds about 580,000 distinct CDR3 sequences, about 21% seen once. The data are from a study of T-cell reconstitution after alpha-beta-depleted transplantation in children. The germline V and J ends were trimmed by 11 bases and 4 bases, with 16 bases remaining between them. Germline V gene lookup returns CDR1 SNHLY and CDR2 FYNNEI. This CDR3 region has 13 residues. Overall study results and limits: It was newly produced T cells that mostly accounted for T-cell counts and diversity one year after transplant. Diversity of TCRbeta at day 60 was high in some patients, arising from surviving recipient T cells and thymic progenitors. Alpha-beta T cells present about two months after transplant were reported to originate from several hundred expanded graft clones.

The receptor's source is a boy under two years old who had a stem cell transplant for acute myeloid leukemia, so the T cells may come from the graft donor. The input for sequencing was PBMCs, mostly from graft donor cells, taken 360 days after TCRalphabeta/CD19-depleted stem cell transplant. The V gene is TRBV2, the J gene TRBJ2-3; D tentatively reads TRBD1 or TRBD2 (5 bases each). Here the CDR3 reads CAPWGCWADTQYF. The CDR3, as DNA: TGTGCCCCGTGGGGGTGCTGGGCAGATACGCAGTATTTT.